Listed below are T cell receptor beta chains from one sample, sequenced in a study of graft-versus-host responses after intestinal transplantation. TCRdb's table, derived via immunoSEQ multiplex PCR, lists solely in-frame clones and lacks some. Of roughly 80,000 clones in the sample, around 90% were seen once. Their antigen targets remain unknown. Here the sequenced sample was unstimulated CD8+ T cells sorted from spleen or lymph node cells, taken before transplant. All receptors derive from a human donor who was the organ donor for an intestinal transplant. CDR3s include the opening cysteine and the closing phenylalanine or tryptophan. D genes are given only for firm matches. The size entry is marked missing in some rows and otherwise reads once, few, many or a size class.

j_gene: TRBJ2-5
v_gene: TRBV6-1
abundance: .
d_gene: TRBD2
CDR3nt: TGTGCCAGCAGTGGTTGGGCGGGGGGGCTCGAGACCCAGTACTTC
CDR3aa: CASSGWAGGLETQYF

j_gene: TRBJ1-4
v_gene: TRBV28
abundance: .
d_gene: TRBD1
CDR3nt: TGTGCCAGCAGTTTACGAGAACTTGACAGGGGGTTTAATGAAAAACTGTTTTTT
CDR3aa: CASSLRELDRGFNEKLFF

j_gene: TRBJ2-5
v_gene: TRBV7-3
abundance: .
d_gene: .
CDR3nt: TGTGCCAGCAGCTTAGACGGGGGACCAGAGACCCAGTACTTC
CDR3aa: CASSLDGGPETQYF

j_gene: TRBJ2-3
v_gene: TRBV5-6
abundance: .
d_gene: .
CDR3nt: TGTGCCAGCAGCTTGGCCTGGGGGGGGCAGGTAGATACGCAGTATTTT
CDR3aa: CASSLAWGGQVDTQYF

j_gene: TRBJ2-5
v_gene: TRBV6-9
abundance: .
d_gene: .
CDR3nt: TGTGCCAGCAGTTGGGGGACGCCGCCGAGGACCCAGTACTTC
CDR3aa: CASSWGTPPRTQYF

j_gene: TRBJ2-5
v_gene: TRBV27
abundance: .
d_gene: .
CDR3nt: TGTGCCAGCAGTTTCGAGGGGCAAGAGACCCAGTACTTC
CDR3aa: CASSFEGQETQYF

j_gene: TRBJ2-7
v_gene: TRBV27
abundance: .
d_gene: .
CDR3nt: TGTGCCAGCTTGGGCAGCTCCTACGAGCAGTACTTC
CDR3aa: CASLGSSYEQYF

j_gene: TRBJ1-1
v_gene: TRBV2
abundance: .
d_gene: .
CDR3nt: TGTGCCAGCAGGCCCCCAGGGGTCACTGAAGCTTTCTTT
CDR3aa: CASRPPGVTEAFF

j_gene: TRBJ1-2
v_gene: TRBV7-9
abundance: once
d_gene: .
CDR3nt: TGTGCCAGCAGCTTAGGCGCCTATGGCTACACCTTC
CDR3aa: CASSLGAYGYTF

j_gene: TRBJ1-5
v_gene: TRBV28
abundance: .
d_gene: .
CDR3nt: TGTGCCAGCAGTTCTCACCCTTGGGTTTGGAATCAGCCCCAGCATTTT
CDR3aa: CASSSHPWVWNQPQHF

j_gene: TRBJ2-7
v_gene: TRBV19
abundance: few
d_gene: .
CDR3nt: TGTGCCAGTAGTACGCCCCGGGCAGGGCTTGCCGAGCAGTACTTC
CDR3aa: CASSTPRAGLAEQYF

j_gene: TRBJ1-1
v_gene: TRBV11-2
abundance: .
d_gene: .
CDR3nt: TGTGCCAGCAGCTTAGGGGGGGGTATTGAAGCTTTCTTT
CDR3aa: CASSLGGGIEAFF

j_gene: TRBJ1-1
v_gene: TRBV13
abundance: .
d_gene: .
CDR3nt: TGTGCCAGCAGCTTCTTCACAGTGCACACTGAAGCTTTCTTT
CDR3aa: CASSFFTVHTEAFF

j_gene: TRBJ1-6
v_gene: TRBV6-5
abundance: once
d_gene: .
CDR3nt: TGTGCCAGCAACCAGGGTAGCTCCTATAATTCACCCCTCCACTTT
CDR3aa: CASNQGSSYNSPLHF

j_gene: TRBJ1-1
v_gene: TRBV6-5
abundance: few
d_gene: .
CDR3nt: TGTGCCAGCAGTTACGCGGGTCAACGGGGCCACACTGAAGCTTTCTTT
CDR3aa: CASSYAGQRGHTEAFF

j_gene: TRBJ2-1
v_gene: TRBV5-5
abundance: .
d_gene: TRBD2
CDR3nt: TGTGCCAGCAGCTTAGCGGGGGGAGGCTACAATGAGCAGTTCTTC
CDR3aa: CASSLAGGGYNEQFF

j_gene: TRBJ1-2
v_gene: TRBV28
abundance: .
d_gene: .
CDR3nt: TGTGCCAGCAGAGTTGAGGGGAGCTATGGCTACACCTTC
CDR3aa: CASRVEGSYGYTF

j_gene: TRBJ2-3
v_gene: TRBV5-8
abundance: .
d_gene: .
CDR3nt: TGTGCCAGCAGCTCTGAGGGGCACACAGATACGCAGTATTTT
CDR3aa: CASSSEGHTDTQYF

j_gene: TRBJ2-1
v_gene: TRBV11-2
abundance: .
d_gene: .
CDR3nt: TGTGCCAGCAGCTTAGAGCGGCCTAGTCCGTACAATGAGCAGTTCTTC
CDR3aa: CASSLERPSPYNEQFF

j_gene: TRBJ2-3
v_gene: TRBV5-1
abundance: .
d_gene: TRBD1
CDR3nt: TGCGCCAGCAGCTCCGGGACAGCAGATACGCAGTATTTT
CDR3aa: CASSSGTADTQYF

j_gene: TRBJ2-5
v_gene: TRBV9
abundance: .
d_gene: .
CDR3nt: TGTGCCAGCAGCGTAGGGGGGGGCTCGGACTCTGCCCAGTACTTC
CDR3aa: CASSVGGGSDSAQYF

j_gene: TRBJ2-4
v_gene: TRBV11-2
abundance: .
d_gene: TRBD2
CDR3nt: TGTGCCAGCAGCTTTAGCGGGGGGCCGGACTTAGCCAAAAACATTCAGTACTTC
CDR3aa: CASSFSGGPDLAKNIQYF

j_gene: TRBJ1-4
v_gene: TRBV5-3
abundance: .
d_gene: .
CDR3nt: TGTGCCAGAAGCTTGGTTTTTACAGGGCGAGGGGAAAAACTGTTTTTT
CDR3aa: CARSLVFTGRGEKLFF

j_gene: TRBJ2-3
v_gene: TRBV2
abundance: .
d_gene: TRBD1
CDR3nt: TGTGCCAGGAAACTTGACAGGGGGCTAGCCGACAGAGATACGCAGTATTTT
CDR3aa: CARKLDRGLADRDTQYF

j_gene: TRBJ1-6
v_gene: TRBV5-6
abundance: .
d_gene: .
CDR3nt: TGTGCCAGCAGCTTACGGCAGATTAATTCACCCCTCCACTTT
CDR3aa: CASSLRQINSPLHF

j_gene: TRBJ2-3
v_gene: TRBV6-1
abundance: .
d_gene: .
CDR3nt: TGTGCCAGCAGTGATATGGTAGGGGGCACAGATACGCAGTATTTT
CDR3aa: CASSDMVGGTDTQYF

j_gene: TRBJ1-2
v_gene: TRBV9
abundance: .
d_gene: .
CDR3nt: TGTGCCAGCAGCAGCCTTCCCAGGGGTCGGGACTATGGCTACACCTTC
CDR3aa: CASSSLPRGRDYGYTF

j_gene: TRBJ1-2
v_gene: TRBV19
abundance: .
d_gene: TRBD1
CDR3nt: TGTGCCAGTAGTATGAGGAGAGATGGCGACAGGGTGGCCTTC
CDR3aa: CASSMRRDGDRVAF

j_gene: TRBJ2-3
v_gene: TRBV2
abundance: once
d_gene: .
CDR3nt: TGTGCCAGCAGTGAAGCGTTAGGAGGGGTTAGCACAGATACGCAGTATTTT
CDR3aa: CASSEALGGVSTDTQYF

j_gene: TRBJ1-6
v_gene: TRBV4-1
abundance: .
d_gene: .
CDR3nt: TGCGCCAGCAGCCAAGATCCGTCCCTTATTTCTAATTATCCGGGCCTCCACTTT
CDR3aa: CASSQDPSLISNYPGLHF

j_gene: TRBJ2-2
v_gene: TRBV19
abundance: .
d_gene: .
CDR3nt: TGTGCCAGTAGTTCTAAGGGTACCGGGGAGCTGTTTTTT
CDR3aa: CASSSKGTGELFF

j_gene: TRBJ2-7
v_gene: TRBV15
abundance: .
d_gene: .
CDR3nt: TGTGCCACCAGCAAGAAACAGGGTTACGAGCAGTACTTC
CDR3aa: CATSKKQGYEQYF

j_gene: TRBJ2-2
v_gene: TRBV6-4
abundance: .
d_gene: TRBD2
CDR3nt: TGTGCCAGCAAACAAGCGGGGGGGAACACCGGGGAGCTGTTTTTT
CDR3aa: CASKQAGGNTGELFF

j_gene: TRBJ2-7
v_gene: TRBV27
abundance: .
d_gene: .
CDR3nt: TGTGCCAGCAGTTTAGGGGGACCGACCTACGAGCAGTACTTC
CDR3aa: CASSLGGPTYEQYF

j_gene: TRBJ2-1
v_gene: TRBV6-1
abundance: .
d_gene: TRBD1
CDR3nt: TGTGCCAGCAGTGAAAAGAGGGGACAGGGAATTTTGGATGAGCAGTTCTTC
CDR3aa: CASSEKRGQGILDEQFF

j_gene: TRBJ2-2
v_gene: TRBV7-6
abundance: .
d_gene: .
CDR3nt: TGTGCCAGCAGCTTAGTCAACGGCGGGGAGCTGTTTTTT
CDR3aa: CASSLVNGGELFF

j_gene: TRBJ2-1
v_gene: TRBV5-1
abundance: .
d_gene: TRBD1
CDR3nt: TGCGCCAGCAGCACAGACCTACAGACAGGGGGCGCCTACAATGAGCAGTTCTTC
CDR3aa: CASSTDLQTGGAYNEQFF

j_gene: TRBJ1-3
v_gene: TRBV2
abundance: .
d_gene: .
CDR3nt: TGTGCCAGCAGTGACCCTCTGTGGGGGAACACCATATATTTT
CDR3aa: CASSDPLWGNTIYF

j_gene: TRBJ1-6
v_gene: TRBV28
abundance: .
d_gene: .
CDR3nt: TGTGCCAGCAGTTTCCACATATTAAGCTCCTATAATTCACCCCTCCACTTT
CDR3aa: CASSFHILSSYNSPLHF

j_gene: TRBJ1-6
v_gene: TRBV10-3
abundance: .
d_gene: .
CDR3nt: TGTGCCATCAGTGAGCCCGAAGTATATAATTCACCCCTCCACTTT
CDR3aa: CAISEPEVYNSPLHF

j_gene: TRBJ2-7
v_gene: TRBV4-1
abundance: .
d_gene: TRBD1
CDR3nt: TGCGCCAGCAGCGGGGACAGGGGACTATACGAGCAGTACTTC
CDR3aa: CASSGDRGLYEQYF

j_gene: TRBJ1-2
v_gene: TRBV27
abundance: .
d_gene: .
CDR3nt: TGTGCCAGCAGACCCGGGCCCGGAGACGGCTATGGCTACACCTTC
CDR3aa: CASRPGPGDGYGYTF